This T cell receptor beta chain comes out of a study of cytomegalovirus exposure and HLA in healthy donors (dated by TCRdb to about 2017). Concerning the study at large: In an earlier analysis of some 550 of the donors, less than 350 Gb of sequence data and 117 million unique TCR beta sequences from 150 million to 200 million T cells were reported. To study patterns of TCR occurrence, a later analysis re-analyzed previously published TCR beta repertoires from around 670 donors and added high-resolution HLA genotyping. Class I and class II HLA loci were covered by the typing at four-digit resolution. High-throughput TCR immunosequencing, statistical association of individual TCRs with disease status, and machine learning were combined to predict cytomegalovirus infection status. Every discovery cohort repertoire had been produced on one sequencing platform. Rather than using new phenotypic data, the later analysis identified candidate immune exposures from TCR beta sequences and from how often those sequences occurred across donors. Donor age, sex, ethnicity and CMV serostatus were compiled together with the repertoire data. Along with the approximately 600-subject first cohort, a separate validation cohort of over 90 different subjects was used. Among the roughly 400 genotyped donors, around 79% belonged to the genetic ancestry cluster associated with self-reported Caucasian donors. The number of typed donors differed by locus: about 629-630 for A, B, C, DRB1 and DQB1; about 520 for DQA1; approximately 610 for DPA1; and about 450 for DPB1. An early release that covered some 640 HLA-typed donors contained around 300 gigabases of sequencing data and tens of millions of unique TCR sequences. The study profiled the T cell repertoires of some 610 subjects by immunosequencing and related them to cytomegalovirus serostatus. Among roughly 400 genotyped donors of the cohort, an average of about 240,000 unique TCR beta nucleotide sequences was sequenced per donor, of which about 18% were non-productive. An earlier analysis of some 600 of the donors applied high-throughput TCR beta sequencing to assess whether each TCR beta V gene segment acted as functional or pseudogenic. A later genetic analysis used genome-wide SNP genotypes for about 60% of the roughly 700 donors, treating that subset as a discovery cohort. The study aimed to test whether cataloging public T cell receptors could reveal signatures of past pathogen exposure. Because of strong linkage in the cohort, five DR-DQ haplotypes were treated as single units for association and clustering. Study-level results and caveats: The sequencing pipeline was judged likely to have produced a cluster of highly shared sequence variants as a technical artifact. When HLA alleles, especially DR and DQ, strongly co-occurred, TCR associations were difficult to assign to individual alleles. At a false discovery rate of 0.05, a later analysis linked 16,951 TCR beta sequences to specific HLA alleles. A later genetic analysis associated a missense DCLRE1C variant with V-gene and J-gene trimming of TCR beta chains, and an independent cohort replicated the association. The study gave a list of about 160 TCR beta chains associated with cytomegalovirus. Because counts were too low, about 18 rarely observed V segments, including chromosome 9 orphons, were left out of the earlier analysis of some 600 of the donors. In a later genetic analysis, fewer N-insertions in productive TCRs were reported among donors in an Asian-associated ancestry cluster than the roughly 700-donor mean. According to the authors, the approach could potentially be generalized to other disease states and immunological phenotypes. A few of the identified cytomegalovirus-associated TCR beta chains were confirmed in vitro to be specific for cytomegalovirus antigens. Across donors, most TCR sequences were observed very rarely, whereas some public TCRs were present in many individuals. A later analysis found that most CMV-associated TCR beta chains appeared HLA-restricted, with HLA associations seemingly driven largely by CMV exposure. Correlated functional status among segregating V segments might be attributable to linkage disequilibrium, but an unknown experimental factor could not be ruled out. Immune exposure information for the cohort was limited to CMV serostatus. A further reported finding was that TCR beta sequences accurately predicted the HLA-A and HLA-B alleles for most subjects in the first cohort. Sequencing depth was assumed to be roughly uniform across donors in the presence/absence analyses, though that assumption may not hold. Because some donors lacked HLA typing at each locus, the association tests relied only on the typed subset. In a later analysis, HLA-associated TCR beta chains showed more clonal expansion and lower generation probabilities than non-associated chains that were equally common. In a later analysis, the rate of TCR association differed among HLA loci, with DRB1 alleles having the most associated TCRs and HLA-C alleles having the fewest. An earlier analysis of several hundred of the donors showed that most TCR beta V segments appeared in productive rearrangements either about 90% or about 30% of the time, which broadly matched IMGT annotations. The cohort was sequenced for TCR beta chains only, and without alpha or paired-chain data the features that could be detected were limited. Some IMGT-functional V segments, including TRBV6-2 and TRBV6-3, could not be told apart with the 87-base-pair reads, so those segments were excluded. According to a later analysis, parvovirus B19, influenza, CMV and Epstein-Barr virus appeared linked to several top co-occurrence clusters. The classifier was reported to diagnose cytomegalovirus status with high specificity and sensitivity in both the original and validation cohorts.

The library was made by the immunoSEQ multiplex PCR assay. A mixture of 60 forward primers for TCR Vbeta segments and 13 reverse primers for TCR Jbeta segments was used in the multiplex PCR. Amplification of the CDR3 region of rearranged TCR beta genes was performed with a multiplex PCR assay on genomic DNA. The amplified TCR beta libraries were sequenced on the Illumina HiSeq System as 87-base-pair reads. The original methods were these. A later analysis tallied around 87 million unique TCR beta chains across the 666 repertoires, and approximately 9.9 million of those chains were shared by two or more donors. To remove PCR and sequencing errors, raw reads were error-corrected and collapsed into unique sequences using a nearest-neighbor algorithm that merged closely related sequences. CDR3 sequences were aligned to IMGT reference sequences to assign V, D and J gene segments. Each retained sequence needed at least a six-nucleotide match to both a V gene segment and a J gene segment. A rearrangement was called productive if the CDR3 had no stop codons and remained in frame with V and J, and every other rearrangement was called non-productive. CDR3 was defined by IMGT convention, running from the second conserved V-encoded cysteine to the conserved J-encoded phenylalanine. The earlier analysis of fewer than 750 of the donors excluded sequences that lacked an unambiguous match to a single V gene segment. An earlier analysis of almost 600 of the donors classified V segments as functional when productive rearrangements were above 56.7% and as segregating when the standard deviation between donors was above 5%. A statistical classification framework was built to diagnose cytomegalovirus status from the catalog of TCR beta chain sequences. A later analysis assigned V and J genes by comparing TCR nucleotide sequences with IMGT/GENE-DB human TR gene sequences. The TCRdist pipeline was used in a later analysis to assign CDR3 sequences and most-parsimonious VDJ recombination scenarios. In a later analysis, every TCR beta chain was defined by the combination of its CDR3 amino acid sequence and its V-gene family, and reads without a unique V-gene family were dropped. As a way to deal with suspected cross-contamination and a sequencing artifact, a later analysis dropped 640 or so nucleotide sequences that were highly shared and had low generation probability. A later analysis calculated a clonal expansion index for each public chain from normalized within-repertoire ranks of inferred template counts. A later analysis computed generation probabilities with a VDJ recombination model fitted to out-of-frame rearrangements, and checked the results against IGoR. In a later analysis, TCR-TCR, TCR-HLA and TCR-CMV co-occurrence was scored with hypergeometric tests, and a repertoire-size bias correction was applied to TCR pairs. False discovery rates were estimated in a later analysis by permuting HLA or CMV assignments 20 times. In a later analysis, co-occurring TCRs were grouped using DBSCAN, with TCRdist sequence similarity added in when clustering inside HLA-allele-positive subsets. For co-occurrence clustering, repertoires with fewer than 30,000 or more than 120,000 public chains were excluded, along with a handful of repertoires with anomalous nucleotide sharing. This is the immuneACCESS table as TCRdb keeps it, with only in-frame sequences that have V and J called. A part of the clones is gone; compared with another copy, unresolved V genes explain less than half, and the rest is unexplained. The V and J calls and clone size are taken from that table; D and trimming were inferred from the DNA. In all, the sample holds fewer than 250,000 clones, and roughly 76% of those were seen once. The ten largest account for roughly 2.1% of the sample.

In total, around 600 healthy bone marrow donors made up the cohort. All cohort members were sampled while nominally healthy, although unrecorded immune exposures were likely present. The donor tested CMV seropositive, placing the donor among the approximately 290 seropositive members of the cohort. A peripheral blood sample was collected from each donor, and TCR beta sequencing was performed on peripheral blood mononuclear cells. The Qiagen DNeasy Blood Extraction Kit was used to extract genomic DNA from the blood cell samples. This clone has only a few counts. Its antigen is currently not known. Base qualities were left out, and no much larger clone turns up one base away. Taken from cysteine to phenylalanine, the CDR3 has 15 residues. Only the CDR3 region is kept as DNA, spanning 45 bases read in frame from base 1. V is cut by 8 bases and J by 3 bases, and the space between the germline ends is 16 bases. Reading the germline V gene gives CDR1 MNHEY and CDR2 SVGAGI.

The chain employs TRBV6-5 and TRBJ1-4; a tentative D call is TRBD1 (5 bases match). This clonotype was sampled from a woman aged 25-40 years in good health and CMV-seropositive. Sequenced input: PBMCs. The CDR3 here reads CASGAEGTANEKLFF. The DNA sequence follows: TGTGCCAGCGGAGCGGAGGGGACGGCTAATGAAAAACTGTTTTTT.